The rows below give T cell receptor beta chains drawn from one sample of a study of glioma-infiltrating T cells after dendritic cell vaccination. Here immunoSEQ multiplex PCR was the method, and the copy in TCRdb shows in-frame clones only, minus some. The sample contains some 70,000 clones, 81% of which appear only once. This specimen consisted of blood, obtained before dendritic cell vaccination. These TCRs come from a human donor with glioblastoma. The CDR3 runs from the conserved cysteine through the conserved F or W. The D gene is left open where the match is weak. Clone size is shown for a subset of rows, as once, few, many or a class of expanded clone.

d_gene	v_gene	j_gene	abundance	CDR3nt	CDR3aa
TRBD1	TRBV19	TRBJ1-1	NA	TGTGCCAGTAGCCTGGGACAGGTGAACACTGAAGCTTTCTTT	CASSLGQVNTEAFF
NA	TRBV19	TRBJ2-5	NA	TGTGCCAGTAGTACGGACAGACAAGAGACCCAGTACTTC	CASSTDRQETQYF
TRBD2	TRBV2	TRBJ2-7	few	TGTGCCAGCAGTTCCGGGACTAGCCCCTACGAGCAGTACTTC	CASSSGTSPYEQYF
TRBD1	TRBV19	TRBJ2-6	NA	TGTGCCAGTAGTGGCCGGGACAGCGACTCTGGGGCCAACGTCCTGACTTTC	CASSGRDSDSGANVLTF
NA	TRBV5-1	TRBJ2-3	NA	TGCGCCAGCAGCTTGGGGCTAGCTTCAGATACGCAGTATTTT	CASSLGLASDTQYF
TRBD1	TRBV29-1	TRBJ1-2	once	TGCAGCGCCATACTTCCTCAGAACAGGGGACCCAACTATGGCTACACCTTC	CSAILPQNRGPNYGYTF
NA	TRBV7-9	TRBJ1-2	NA	TGTGCCAGCAGCTTAGCGCAAGGGACACCTATAGGCAATGGCTACACCTTC	CASSLAQGTPIGNGYTF
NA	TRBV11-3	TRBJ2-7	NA	TGTGCCAGCAGCTTAGACCACTCAGGCTACGAGCAGTACTTC	CASSLDHSGYEQYF
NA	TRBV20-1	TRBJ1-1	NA	TGCAGTGCTAGCCGGCCCGGCGGGGCTTTCTTT	CSASRPGGAFF
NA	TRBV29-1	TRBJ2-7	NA	TGCAGCGTTGAATGGGACACCTCCTACGAGCAGTACTTC	CSVEWDTSYEQYF
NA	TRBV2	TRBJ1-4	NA	TGTGCCAGCGCGGTCGACGAAAAACTGTTTTTT	CASAVDEKLFF
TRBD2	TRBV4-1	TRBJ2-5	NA	TGCGCCGGCAGCCCATGGGGGGGACAAGAGACCCAGTACTTC	CAGSPWGGQETQYF
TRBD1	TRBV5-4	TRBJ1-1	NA	TGTGCCAGCAGCTCCCCCCCGACAGGGGGGGTGGGGAACACTGAAGCTTTCTTT	CASSSPPTGGVGNTEAFF
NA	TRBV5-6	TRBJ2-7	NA	TGTGCCAGCAGCTTGGGACAGAGCACCTACGAGCAGTACTTC	CASSLGQSTYEQYF
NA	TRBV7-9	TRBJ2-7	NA	TGTGCCAGCAGCTTAGGCGGTCTTTTGGACGAGCAGTACTTC	CASSLGGLLDEQYF
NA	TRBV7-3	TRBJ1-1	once	TGTGCCAGCAGCTCTCCGGGGGCTGAAGCTTTCTTT	CASSSPGAEAFF
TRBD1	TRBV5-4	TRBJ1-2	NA	TGTGCCAGCAGCTTGGTCGGGGACAGGGAACGTGCTAACTATGGCTACACCTTC	CASSLVGDRERANYGYTF
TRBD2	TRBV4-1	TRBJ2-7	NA	TGCGCCAGCAGCCAATACGAGACTAGCGGGGGGAAGCAGTACTTC	CASSQYETSGGKQYF
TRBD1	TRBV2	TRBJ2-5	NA	TGTGCCAGCAGGGATCAGGGGGAGGAGACCCAGTACTTC	CASRDQGEETQYF
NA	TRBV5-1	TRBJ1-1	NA	TGCGCCAGCAGCTTGGAGGCAGGGAAATCTGAAGCTTTCTTT	CASSLEAGKSEAFF
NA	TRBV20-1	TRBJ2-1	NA	TGCAGTGCTAGATCTAGTTATGAGCAGTTCTTC	CSARSSYEQFF
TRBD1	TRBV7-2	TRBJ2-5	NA	TGTGCCAGCAGCTCTTCAGGGACAGACCAAGAGACCCAGTACTTC	CASSSSGTDQETQYF
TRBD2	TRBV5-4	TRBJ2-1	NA	TGTGCCAGCAGCTTGAGCGGGGGGCAGGATGAGCAGTTCTTC	CASSLSGGQDEQFF
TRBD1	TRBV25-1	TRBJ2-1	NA	TGTGCCAGCAGTGAAAGGCAGGGGGAGTACAATGAGCAGTTCTTC	CASSERQGEYNEQFF
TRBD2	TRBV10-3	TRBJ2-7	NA	TGTGCCATCAGTGATCCTAGCGGGGGGGGGTACGAGCAGTACTTC	CAISDPSGGGYEQYF
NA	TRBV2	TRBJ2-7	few	TGTGCCAGCAGTGATGAGATTACCTACGAGCAGTACTTC	CASSDEITYEQYF
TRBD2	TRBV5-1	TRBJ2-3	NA	TGCGCCAGCGCACCTCCCGGACTAGCGGGGGTCACAGATACGCAGTATTTT	CASAPPGLAGVTDTQYF
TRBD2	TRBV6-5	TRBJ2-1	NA	TGTGCCAGCAGTTACGGTCAGCGGGGGGTTCGGAATGAGCAGTTCTTC	CASSYGQRGVRNEQFF
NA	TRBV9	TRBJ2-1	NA	TGTGCCAGCAGCGCCTATGGAGGGGCATCCGCTAGCAATGAGCAGTTCTTC	CASSAYGGASASNEQFF
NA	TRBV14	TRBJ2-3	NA	TGTGCCAGCAGCCAAGTTCACAGCTCCAGATATACAGATACGCAGTATTTT	CASSQVHSSRYTDTQYF
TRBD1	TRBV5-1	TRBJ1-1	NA	TGCGCCAGCAGCTTTGGAACAGGGGTAGGCACTGAAGCTTTCTTT	CASSFGTGVGTEAFF
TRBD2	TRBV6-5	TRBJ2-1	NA	TGTGCCAGCACTAAGCGGGGGGGTAACAATGAGCAGTTCTTC	CASTKRGGNNEQFF
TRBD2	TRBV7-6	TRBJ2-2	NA	TGTGCCAGCAGCCGGACTAGCGGGGTTCTGGGGGAGCTGTTTTTT	CASSRTSGVLGELFF
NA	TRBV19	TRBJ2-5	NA	TGTGCCAGTAGCCCGGGGGAGACCCAGTACTTC	CASSPGETQYF
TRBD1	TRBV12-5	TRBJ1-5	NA	TGTGCTAGTGGTTCGGACAGGGGGGATCAGCCCCAGCATTTT	CASGSDRGDQPQHF
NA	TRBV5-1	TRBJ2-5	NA	TGCGCCAGCAGCTTGGCTGGAGGGCAAGAGACCCAGTACTTC	CASSLAGGQETQYF
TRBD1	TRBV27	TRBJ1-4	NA	TGTGCCAGCAGTTTTAGGGGACAGCCTAATGAAAAACTGTTTTTT	CASSFRGQPNEKLFF
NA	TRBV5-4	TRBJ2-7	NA	TGTGCCAGCAGCTGGGGGCCGGGGGAGCAGTACTTC	CASSWGPGEQYF
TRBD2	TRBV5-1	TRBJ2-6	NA	TGCGCCAGCAGCTTGGCCGGGGGGGGCTCTGGGGCCAACGTCCTGACTTTC	CASSLAGGGSGANVLTF
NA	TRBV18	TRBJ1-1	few	TGTGCCAGCTCAGCGGACAGTCCTAGCTGGGCGAATCGGAGGACTGAAGCTTTCTTT	CASSADSPSWANRRTEAFF
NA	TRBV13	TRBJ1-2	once	TGTGCCAGCAGCTCCCGCTCGACAGAACACTATGGCTACACCTTC	CASSSRSTEHYGYTF
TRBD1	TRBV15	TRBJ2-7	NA	TGTGCCACCAGCAGGAAGGGACAGGGATCCTACGAGCAGTACTTC	CATSRKGQGSYEQYF
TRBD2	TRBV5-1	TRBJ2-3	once	TGCGCCAGCAGCTTGGCCGGGGAGGGAGATACGCAGTATTTT	CASSLAGEGDTQYF
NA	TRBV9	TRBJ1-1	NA	TGTGCCAGCAGCGTAGCCCCATGGAGGGAAGGAGGGAACACTGAAGCTTTCTTT	CASSVAPWREGGNTEAFF
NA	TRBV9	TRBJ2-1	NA	TGTGCCAGCAGCGAGCACAGGGAAGACTCCTACAATGAGCAGTTCTTC	CASSEHREDSYNEQFF
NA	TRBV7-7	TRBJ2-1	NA	TGTGCTAGCAGCTTAGTTCAGGGGAGCAATGAGCAGTTCTTC	CASSLVQGSNEQFF
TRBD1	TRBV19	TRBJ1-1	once	TGTGCCAGTAGTCTACAGGGGCCTCAGGACACTGAAGCTTTCTTT	CASSLQGPQDTEAFF
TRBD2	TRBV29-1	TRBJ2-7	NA	TGCAGCGTTGGGCTAGCGGGGGTATACGAGCAGTACTTC	CSVGLAGVYEQYF
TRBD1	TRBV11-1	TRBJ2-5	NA	TGTGCCAGCAGCCCTTACATCGACAGGGCCGAAGAGACCCAGTACTTC	CASSPYIDRAEETQYF
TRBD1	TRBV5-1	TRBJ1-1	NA	TGCGCCAGCAGCTTACAGGGGGCGCTGAACACTGAAGCTTTCTTT	CASSLQGALNTEAFF
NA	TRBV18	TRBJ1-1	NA	TGTGCCAGCTCACCAAACTCGGGAGGGAACACTGAAGCTTTCTTT	CASSPNSGGNTEAFF